The source of this T cell receptor beta chain is a study of blood T cell repertoires in COVID-19. Background on the study: Collection of acute and convalescent COVID-19 samples took place in the United States, Italy and Spain.

The assay was immunoSEQ multiplex PCR, and TCRdb's table has in-frame clones only and misses some. Among over 100,000 clones, about nine tenths were seen once, and the ten largest hold over 9%. V shed 1 base and J shed 5 bases, with 8 bases lying between them. The CDR3 contains 13 residues. Germline assignment: CDR1 LGHDT and CDR2 YNNKEL (reference sequence). This clonotype originated in a man aged 50 to 59 with acute or convalescent COVID-19. The rearrangement links TRBV3-1 (or the pseudogene TRBV3-2) to TRBJ1-1; D is ambiguous. Sequencing used peripheral blood. The CDR3 DNA reads TGTGCCAGCAGCCAAGGTGGGAGAACTGAAGCTTTCTTT. Its translation is CASSQGGRTEAFF.